The 21 T cell receptor beta chains in this list originate from one sample, sequenced in a study of blood T cell repertoires in COVID-19. Data came from immunoSEQ multiplex PCR; TCRdb stores just in-frame clones and leaves some out. The profile shows some 49,000 clones, just over 90% of them singletons. The sample taken for sequencing was peripheral blood. These receptors were collected from a man aged 60 to 75 with COVID-19, enrolled during active disease.

The chain combines TRBV7-9 with TRBJ2-1; weak D call: TRBD2 (5 bases). Germline V gives CDR1 SEHNR, CDR2 FQNEAQ (reference sequence). This CDR3 is built from 15 residues. Trimming left V 3 bases short and J 0 bases short, with 9 bases between. The CDR3 region is CASSLKEVSYNEQFF. CDR3 in DNA: TGTGCCAGCAGCTTGAAGGAGGTCTCCTACAATGAGCAGTTCTTC.

The chain is built from TRBV18 and TRBJ1-1; D ambiguous. Deletions cut 3 bases from V and 8 bases from J, with 10 bases between. There are 12 residues in the CDR3. Germline V gene data show CDR1 as KGHSH and CDR2 as LQKENI. The DNA for the CDR3 is TGTGCCAGCTCACCCTTTGGGAGGGAAGCTTTCTTT. This sequence encodes CASSPFGREAFF.

V gene TRBV30 combines with J gene TRBJ1-2, with D perhaps TRBD1 (5 bases). The CDR3 spans 11 residues. Germline CDR1 and CDR2: GTSNPN and SVGIG (reference sequence). V was pared by 5 bases and J by 8 bases, with 12 bases between. Here the CDR3 DNA reads TGTGCCTGGTCGGGGGGTTGGGGCTACACCTTC. Its protein product is CAWSGGWGYTF.

For the CDR3, the DNA is TGTGCCAGCAGCCGAGGGACTAGCGGGGGTATTTACGAGCAGTACTTC. Its translation: CASSRGTSGGIYEQYF. J is TRBJ2-7 and V is TRBV5-4; TRBD2 matches at 14 bases. V dropped 4 bases and J dropped 4; count of bases not matched to a gene: 7. CDR3 size: 16 residues. The germline V gene encodes CDR1 SGHNT and CDR2 YYREEE (reference sequence).

This chain joins TRBV4-2 and TRBJ2-4; perhaps TRBD2 as D (6 bases). Germline V gene data show CDR1 as LGHNA and CDR2 as YNFKEQ. Trimming stripped 0 bases from V and 7 bases from J, with 10 bases between. CDR3 length equals 14 residues. CDR3 DNA sequence: TGTGCCAGCAGCCAAGATCCGGGGGACAACATTCAGTACTTC. Protein sequence: CASSQDPGDNIQYF.

This clone was counted once. This chain links TRBV4-3 with TRBJ2-4; tentative D call: TRBD1 (5 bases). The V gene lost 4 bases and the J gene lost 3 bases, with 16 bases spanning the gap. This CDR3 contains 16 residues. Looked up from germline, CDR1 is LGHNA and CDR2 is YSLEER. Here the CDR3 DNA reads TGCGCCAGCAGCCTCAGGGTGTCATTCGACAAAAACATTCAGTACTTC. This translates into CASSLRVSFDKNIQYF.

The chain employs TRBV19 and TRBJ1-1, with TRBD1 matching over 9 bases. The CDR3 runs to 15 residues. The trim removed 5 bases at V and 1 base at J, leaving 5 bases unmatched. From germline, CDR1 is LNHDA and CDR2 SQIVND (reference sequence). The CDR3 coding sequence is TGTGCCAGTAGTCCAGGACAGGGGAGGAACACTGAAGCTTTCTTT. This sequence encodes CASSPGQGRNTEAFF.

The chain joins TRBV5-5 to TRBJ2-3; D gene ambiguous. Germline-derived CDR1 and CDR2 are SGHKS and YYEKEE (reference sequence). V lost 5 bases and J 2 bases, leaving 18 bases between the germline ends. The CDR3 contains 16 residues. CDR3 DNA sequence: TGTGCCAGCAGTCTCCTTGAAGGAGCCACCACAGATACGCAGTATTTT. It is translated as CASSLLEGATTDTQYF.

The CDR3 is CASSWDSKLRPREQYF. Written as DNA, the CDR3 is TGTGCCAGCAGCTGGGACAGCAAATTGCGCCCGAGGGAGCAGTACTTC. This chain uses TRBV13 with TRBJ2-7; 7 nucleotides line up with TRBD1. V gave up 4 bases and J gave up 7 bases; unmatched junction bases: 16. CDR1 and CDR2 (germline): PRHDT, FYEKMQ (reference sequence). The CDR3 is 16 residues long.

The chain joins TRBV7-2 to TRBJ2-2; tentatively, D is TRBD2 (5 bases). CDR1 and CDR2 (germline): SGHTA, FQGNSA. This CDR3 contains 16 residues. V was pared by 5 bases and J by 4 bases, with 17 bases between. The CDR3, as DNA: TGTGCCAGCAGCCTAGAATCGCGGGCAGGCACCGGGGAGCTGTTTTTT. Translation: CASSLESRAGTGELFF.

This clone was found once. The chain joins TRBV5-1 to TRBJ1-1; D not certain. The CDR3 loop spans 14 amino acids. CDR1 SGHRS and CDR2 YFSETQ come from the germline V gene. Trimming removed 0 bases from V and 6 bases from J, with 12 bases in between. The CDR3 region has the DNA TGCGCCAGCAGCTTGGGAACAGCCGTCCCTGAAGCTTTCTTT. This encodes CASSLGTAVPEAFF.

The chain carries TRBV3-1 (or the pseudogene TRBV3-2) and TRBJ2-1, with D unresolved. CDR3 length equals 12 residues. Germline CDR1 is LGHDT and CDR2 is YNNKEL (reference sequence). V was pared by 0 bases and J by 12 bases, with 9 bases between. As DNA, the CDR3 is TGTGCCAGCAGCCAAGAGCGCGGCGGGCAGTTCTTC. Residues: CASSQERGGQFF.

V is TRBV10-1 and J is TRBJ2-7; the match to TRBD2 covers 15 bases. The CDR3 runs 17 residues. CDR1 and CDR2 (germline): WNHNN, SYGVQD (reference sequence). V was clipped by 4 bases and J by 2 bases; unmatched bases: 6. The CDR3 DNA is TGCGCCAGCAGTGGAGGGACTAGCGGGAGGCCTACCTACGAGCAGTACTTC. It yields the protein CASSGGTSGRPTYEQYF.

Comment on this clone: An end of the junction differs from the germline gene, which may be a read error. This rearrangement joins TRBV7-7 to TRBJ2-1, with 11 bases matching TRBD2. This CDR3 spans 15 amino acids. Germline V gene lookup returns CDR1 SSHAT and CDR2 FNYEAQ (reference sequence). The CDR3 loop reads CASSSTSGSNNEQFF. As DNA, the CDR3 is TGTGCTAGCAGCTCCACTAGCGGGAGTAACAATGAGCAGTTCTTC.

The V call is TRBV19, the J call TRBJ1-6; 7 bases align to TRBD1. The V and J ends lost 7 bases and 4 bases, in that order; junction bases with no gene match: 10. The length of the CDR3 is 16 residues. Per the germline V gene, CDR1 is LNHDA and CDR2 is SQIVND (reference sequence). The CDR3 reads CASTSGRDSYNSPLHF. Written as DNA, the CDR3 is TGTGCCAGTACCTCCGGGCGGGACAGTTATAATTCACCCCTCCACTTT. The full variable domain, with the rest looked up from reference TRBV19 and TRBJ1-6, is DGGITQSPKYLFRKEGQNVTLSCEQNLNHDAMYWYRQDPGQGLRLIYYSQIVNDFQKGDIAEGYSVSREKKESFPLTVTSAQKNPTAFYLCASTSGRDSYNSPLHFGNGTRLTVT.

The V gene is TRBV20-1, the J gene TRBJ1-1; possibly TRBD1 for D (5 bases). CDR3 length: 13 amino acids. The V end was cut by 3 bases, the J end by 3 bases, with 11 bases between. Germline V gives CDR1 DFQATT, CDR2 SNEGSKA (reference sequence). CDR3 coding DNA: TGCAGTGCTAGTATAGGCAGGGACACTGAAGCTTTCTTT. It codes for CSASIGRDTEAFF.

The chain links TRBV5-4 to TRBJ2-4; the D is unclear. Trimming removed 0 bases at V and 8 bases at J, with 12 bases between. The CDR3 is 14 amino acids. The germline CDR1 and CDR2 sequences are SGHNT and YYREEE (reference sequence). In nucleotides, the CDR3 is TGTGCCAGCAGCTTGGAACTATCTGAAGACATTCAGTACTTC. Protein product: CASSLELSEDIQYF.

This chain uses TRBV5-1 with TRBJ2-6; D remains unclear. The CDR3 runs 17 residues. V was clipped by 0 bases and J by 3 bases, with 13 bases between them. CDR1 is SGHRS, CDR2 YFSETQ, per germline. The CDR3: CASSLGSLVRGANVLTF. CDR3 coding DNA: TGCGCCAGCAGCTTGGGTAGTCTGGTCCGTGGGGCCAACGTCCTGACTTTC.

J is TRBJ2-1 and V is TRBV19, with D possibly matching TRBD2 (6 bases). With 1 base removed from V and 7 bases from J, the gap between germline ends came to 11 bases. Germline CDR1 reads LNHDA; CDR2 reads SQIVND (reference sequence). The CDR3 is 14 residues long. CDR3 sequence reads: CASSIGGLTNEQFF. The CDR3 DNA reads TGTGCCAGTAGTATAGGGGGACTTACTAATGAGCAGTTCTTC.

V is TRBV3-1 (or the pseudogene TRBV3-2) and J is TRBJ1-6; D remains unclear. V was shortened by 4 bases and J by 7 bases, with 8 bases between the two germline ends. Per the germline V gene, CDR1 is LGHDT and CDR2 is YNNKEL (reference sequence). The CDR3 length is 13 residues. The CDR3 sequence is CASSLAANSPLHF. Here the CDR3 DNA reads TGTGCCAGCAGCCTAGCGGCGAATTCACCCCTCCACTTT.

The genes are TRBV3-1 (or the pseudogene TRBV3-2) and TRBJ1-2; a possible D gene is TRBD1 (5 bases). V was trimmed by 0 bases and J by 8 bases, leaving 13 bases between them. CDR1 and CDR2 (germline): LGHDT, YNNKEL (reference sequence). The CDR3 loop spans 14 amino acids. Here the CDR3 reads CASSQEWRGSGYTF. CDR3 DNA: TGTGCCAGCAGCCAAGAGTGGAGGGGATCGGGCTACACCTTC.